Sequencing of this T cell receptor (beta chain) was carried out in a study of OX40 agonist ivuxolimab in advanced cancers. Whole-study context: Treatment of patients was with ivuxolimab, an agonistic anti-OX40 (CD134) antibody. Treatment received earlier with anti-PD-1, anti-PD-L1 or anti-CTLA-4 agents was allowed, and under 50% had some.

Study-wide findings and caveats: Undetermined was the antigen specificity of the expanded peripheral T cells. Averaged across samples, CD8+ T cells carried more expanded clones than CD4+ did.

This CDR3 contains 14 residues. V was cut by 7 bases and J by 6 bases, with 16 bases left in between. Germline V lookup: CDR1 MDHEN, CDR2 SYDVKM. This clone came up once. The antigen is unknown. The repertoire was sequenced with immunoSEQ multiplex PCR; TCRdb's copy has only in-frame clones and lacks some. The data hold around 110,000 clones, with around 93% observed a single time. The chain recombines TRBV28 with TRBJ1-5; D is unresolved. This receptor was taken from an adult with an advanced solid tumor such as melanoma, head and neck, liver or kidney cancer. Here the sequenced sample was CD4+ or CD8+ T cells sorted from blood, taken in a trial of the OX40 agonist ivuxolimab. Written as DNA, the CDR3 is TGTGCCAGCACCCCGGGGTTGGGCGGTCAGCCCCAGCATTTT. Translated: CASTPGLGGQPQHF.